Following are 29 T cell receptor beta chains from one sample sequenced in a study of OX40 agonist ivuxolimab in advanced cancers. Repertoires were generated with immunoSEQ multiplex PCR, while TCRdb's copy carries only in-frame clones and drops some. The sample lists tens of thousands of clones; over 65% were seen once. Source: CD4+ or CD8+ T cells sorted from blood, taken in a trial of the OX40 agonist ivuxolimab. Source of these receptors: an adult with an advanced solid tumor such as melanoma, head and neck, liver or kidney cancer.

This sequence joins TRBV10-3 and TRBJ2-3, with D tentatively TRBD1 (5 bases). The germline gives CDR1 ENHRY, CDR2 SYGVKD. The CDR3 is made up of 15 amino acids. Trimming took off 8 bases at V and 0 bases at J, with 15 bases between the two ends. The CDR3 sequence is CAIAPGNPSTDTQYF. The CDR3 nucleotides read TGTGCCATCGCACCAGGGAATCCTAGCACAGATACGCAGTATTTT.

This chain connects TRBV5-1 to TRBJ2-3; tentative D call: TRBD1 (7 bases). Trimming cost V 4 bases and J 5 bases, with 17 bases left between them. The CDR3 runs to 15 residues. In germline, CDR1 is SGHRS, CDR2 YFSETQ. CDR3 protein: CASSAKGGGKDTQYF. In nucleotides, the CDR3 is TGCGCCAGCAGCGCGAAAGGAGGGGGCAAAGATACGCAGTATTTT.

This clone was observed a few times. This sequence joins TRBV5-6 and TRBJ1-5; D is possibly TRBD1 (5 bases). Trimming cost V 4 bases and J 2 bases, with 16 bases left between them. Germline V CDR1 and CDR2: SGHDT, YYEEEE. CDR3 length: 16 residues. The CDR3 loop is CASSRRDLGGNQPQHF. CDR3 coding DNA: TGTGCCAGCAGCCGCCGGGACCTCGGTGGCAATCAGCCCCAGCATTTT.

This clone came up once. The rearrangement links TRBV25-1 to TRBJ1-4, with D unresolved. The germline CDR1 and CDR2 sequences are MGHDK and SYGVNS. The length of the CDR3 is 15 residues. V was clipped by 1 base and J by 3 bases, with 9 bases between them. CDR3 loop: CASSESGRANEKLFF. Here the CDR3 DNA reads TGTGCCAGCAGTGAATCAGGTCGGGCTAATGAAAAACTGTTTTTT.

The chain has TRBV5-5 and TRBJ2-1; tentatively, D is TRBD2 (6 bases). The CDR3 covers 15 residues. Germline assignment: CDR1 SGHKS and CDR2 YYEKEE (reference sequence). With 4 bases removed from V and 5 bases from J, the gap between germline ends came to 16 bases. In nucleotides, the CDR3 is TGTGCCAGCAGCCTGATAAGCGGGTTAGACAATGAGCAGTTCTTC. It codes for CASSLISGLDNEQFF.

V is TRBV7-9 and J is TRBJ2-2; unclear D gene. Germline lookup yields CDR1 SEHNR and CDR2 FQNEAQ (reference sequence). V shed 7 bases and J shed 5 bases, with 11 bases lying between them. CDR3 length: 13 residues. As DNA, the CDR3 is TGTGCCAGCAAGAGTATAGAGACCGGGGAGCTGTTTTTT. This encodes CASKSIETGELFF. The full variable domain, completed using reference TRBV7-9 and TRBJ2-2, is DTGVSQNPRHKITKRGQNVTFRCDPISEHNRLYWYRQTLGQGPEFLTYFQNEAQLEKSRLLSDRFSAERPKGSFSTLEIQRTEQGDSAMYLCASKSIETGELFFGEGSRLTVL.

The V call is TRBV5-1, the J call TRBJ2-2, with D maybe TRBD1 (5 bases). The V end lost 4 bases, the J end lost 6 bases, and 13 bases lay between the germline ends. Germline V gene sequence: CDR1 SGHRS, CDR2 YFSETQ. CDR3 length equals 14 residues. The CDR3 is CASSPHQGSGELFF. In nucleotides, the CDR3 is TGCGCCAGCAGCCCACACCAGGGTTCCGGGGAGCTGTTTTTT.

The genes are TRBV27 and TRBJ2-5; D call uncertain. Germline V gene sequence: CDR1 MNHEY, CDR2 SMNVEV (reference sequence). V was trimmed by 5 bases and J by 2 bases, leaving 12 bases between them. CDR3 size: 14 residues. The CDR3 DNA sequence: TGTGCCAGCAGTCCATCCCCGCGGCAAGAGACCCAGTACTTC. It specifies CASSPSPRQETQYF.

This sequence joins TRBV7-2 and TRBJ2-7; 10 bases map to TRBD1. The V gene's germline CDR1 is SGHTA and CDR2 FQGNSA. The CDR3 has 13 amino acids. J lost 4 bases, V lost 5 bases, and 2 bases had no gene match. CDR3 nucleotides: TGTGCCAGCAGCCGGGACAGGGGTTACGAGCAGTACTTC. Protein product: CASSRDRGYEQYF.

This chain joins TRBV25-1 and TRBJ1-2; D is perhaps TRBD1 (5 bases). The CDR3 contains 13 residues. V was cut by 7 bases and J by 3 bases, with 12 bases left in between. Germline V gene data show CDR1 as MGHDK and CDR2 as SYGVNS. The DNA for the CDR3 is TGTGCCAGCACGGGGGAGTACGACTATGGCTACACCTTC. Residues: CASTGEYDYGYTF.

J is TRBJ1-4 and V is TRBV5-6, with 7 bases fitting TRBD1. The CDR3 loop spans 15 amino acids. The V and J ends lost 0 bases and 10 bases, in that order; junction bases with no gene match: 9. Germline V CDR1 and CDR2: SGHDT, YYEEEE. CDR3: CASSLVGLPGGKLFF. Written as DNA, the CDR3 is TGTGCCAGCAGCTTGGTGGGACTTCCAGGGGGAAAACTGTTTTTT.

The rearrangement links TRBV7-6 to TRBJ1-4; perhaps TRBD1 as D (5 bases). The CDR3 consists of 15 residues. V was pared by 0 bases and J by 7 bases, with 12 bases between. Germline lookup yields CDR1 SGHVS and CDR2 FNYEAQ. The CDR3 DNA reads TGTGCCAGCAGCTTAGCGGCAGGGTGGAGTGAAAAACTGTTTTTT. This sequence encodes CASSLAAGWSEKLFF.

The chain has TRBV7-9 and TRBJ2-3, with TRBD1 matching 7 bases. The CDR3 runs to 16 residues. The germline V gene has CDR1 SEHNR and CDR2 FQNEAQ (reference sequence). J lost 0 bases, V lost 5 bases, and 8 bases had no gene match. The CDR3 loop reads CASSARTGTSTDTQYF. The CDR3 nucleotides are TGTGCCAGCAGCGCCCGGACAGGCACTAGCACAGATACGCAGTATTTT.

On this clone: This may arise from a read error, as a much more abundant clone is one base away. Other DNA sequences in the sample encode the same CDR3. This chain connects TRBV5-1 to TRBJ1-1, with D possibly TRBD1 on 6 matching bases. The CDR3 totals 15 residues. Germline V gene sequence: CDR1 SGHRS, CDR2 YFSETQ. In nucleotides, the CDR3 is TGCGCCAGCAGCTTGTACAGGGAGGGGGACACTGAAGCTTTTTTT. This sequence encodes CASSLYREGDTEAFF. Filled out from reference TRBV5-1 and TRBJ1-1, the complete variable domain reads KAGVTQTPRYLIKTRGQQVTLSCSPISGHRSVSWYQQTPGQGLQFLFEYFSETQRNKGNFPGRFSGRQFSNSRSEMNVSTLELGDSALYLCASSLYREGDTEAFFGQGTRLTVV.

The chain is built from TRBV7-9 and TRBJ2-2, with TRBD2 as a possible D gene (5 bases). The V gene lost 4 bases and the J gene lost 5 bases, with 8 bases spanning the gap. Germline loops: CDR1 SEHNR, CDR2 FQNEAQ (reference sequence). This CDR3 has 13 residues. The CDR3: CASSSDSTGELFF. DNA for the CDR3: TGTGCCAGCAGCTCGGACTCTACCGGGGAGCTGTTTTTT.

The chain employs TRBV2 and TRBJ1-3; weak D call: TRBD1 (5 bases). The germline V gene has CDR1 SNHLY and CDR2 FYNNEI. Trimming removed 8 bases at V and 0 bases at J, with 14 bases between. The CDR3 extends over 15 amino acids. As DNA, the CDR3 is TGTGCCAGCTTTGGGGCCAGGATCTCTGGAAACACCATATATTTT. Translating it yields CASFGARISGNTIYF.

The chain links TRBV27 to TRBJ2-6; D is undetermined. CDR1 is MNHEY, CDR2 SMNVEV, per germline (reference sequence). This CDR3 has 15 residues. V was pared by 3 bases and J by 3 bases, with 9 bases between. The CDR3 DNA sequence: TGTGCCAGCAGTTTCAGCCCGGTTGGGGCCAACGTCCTGACTTTC. Protein: CASSFSPVGANVLTF.

The chain couples TRBV2 to TRBJ2-2; D is uncertain. Germline-derived CDR1 and CDR2 are SNHLY and FYNNEI. The CDR3 is 14 amino acids. The V end was cut by 0 bases, the J end by 2 bases, with 4 bases between. DNA for the CDR3: TGTGCCAGCAGTGAAGCAAGTAACACCGGGGAGCTGTTTTTT. It is translated as CASSEASNTGELFF.

The rearrangement links TRBV4-3 to TRBJ2-2; D is unresolved. The V end lost 0 bases, the J end lost 0 bases, and 8 bases lay between the germline ends. Germline-derived CDR1 and CDR2 are LGHNA and YSLEER. This CDR3 has 16 amino acids. This CDR3 is CASSQEGPANTGELFF. In nucleotides, the CDR3 is TGCGCCAGCAGCCAAGAAGGTCCCGCGAACACCGGGGAGCTGTTTTTT.

The V and J genes are TRBV30 and TRBJ2-5; D gene unclear. The CDR3 has 14 residues. V was pared by 4 bases and J by 3 bases, with 15 bases between. The germline CDR1 and CDR2 sequences are GTSNPN and SVGIG (reference sequence). The CDR3: CAWTGLRREETQYF. CDR3 bases: TGTGCCTGGACCGGATTGAGACGAGAAGAGACCCAGTACTTC.

This chain connects TRBV7-9 to TRBJ1-3; TRBD1 agrees at 9 bases. In germline, CDR1 is SEHNR, CDR2 FQNEAQ (reference sequence). V dropped 3 bases and J dropped 8; count of bases not matched to a gene: 5. The CDR3 runs 14 residues. This CDR3 reads CASSFGTGPDTIYF. The CDR3 region has the DNA TGTGCCAGCAGCTTCGGGACAGGGCCGGACACCATATATTTT.

The rearrangement joins TRBV2 to TRBJ2-4, with unresolved D. Per the germline V gene, CDR1 is SNHLY and CDR2 is FYNNEI. V lost 0 bases and J 4 bases, leaving 7 bases between the germline ends. The CDR3 consists of 14 residues. The DNA of the CDR3 is TGTGCCAGCAGTGAAGCCCTGTCAAAAAACATTCAGTACTTC. Its translation: CASSEALSKNIQYF.

This clone showed up just a few times. V and J are TRBV6-5 and TRBJ1-1, with D perhaps TRBD1 (6 bases). V lost 5 bases to trimming and J lost 10 bases, with 14 bases between them. Germline V gives CDR1 MNHEY, CDR2 SVGAGI. The CDR3 runs to 12 residues. The CDR3 loop reads CASSQLRGRAFF. The CDR3 DNA follows: TGTGCCAGCAGTCAACTCAGGGGCCGAGCTTTCTTT.

There are a few counts of this clone. V and J are TRBV18 and TRBJ1-1; unclear D gene. CDR1 KGHSH and CDR2 LQKENI come from the germline V gene. Trimming pared 2 bases from V and 0 bases from J, leaving 7 bases between. The CDR3 covers 14 residues. CDR3 nucleotides: TGTGCCAGCTCACCAGAGAACCTGAACACTGAAGCTTTCTTT. Translating it yields CASSPENLNTEAFF.

V gene TRBV11-1 combines with J gene TRBJ2-7, with 9 nucleotides matching TRBD1. The length of the CDR3 is 15 residues. Germline CDR1 SGHAT, CDR2 FQDESV (reference sequence). V was clipped by 4 bases and J by 2 bases; unmatched bases: 6. The CDR3 DNA sequence: TGTGCCAGCAGCTCCCACCGACAGGGGGCCTACGAGCAGTACTTC. Translation gives CASSSHRQGAYEQYF. Based on the CDR3 plus reference TRBV11-1 and TRBJ2-7, the full variable domain is EAEVAQSPRYKITEKSQAVAFWCDPISGHATLYWYRQILGQGPELLVQFQDESVVDDSQLPKDRFSAERLKGVDSTLKIQPAELGDSAMYLCASSSHRQGAYEQYFGPGTRLTVT.

The chain is built from TRBV15 and TRBJ1-3; D is unresolved. V was trimmed by 1 base and J by 4 bases, leaving 5 bases between them. This CDR3 region has 13 residues. CDR1 and CDR2 (germline): LNHNV, YYDKDF (reference sequence). CDR3 residues: CATSRVVGNTIYF. The CDR3 DNA is TGTGCCACCAGCAGAGTGGTAGGAAACACCATATATTTT.

The chain employs TRBV5-1 and TRBJ2-5; 9 positions agree with TRBD2. Trimming took 4 bases from V and 5 from J; bases not matched to a gene: 9. Germline CDR1 is SGHRS and CDR2 is YFSETQ. The CDR3 is 15 residues long. CDR3 sequence: CASSMTSGEGETQYF. DNA of the CDR3: TGCGCCAGCAGCATGACTAGCGGAGAGGGGGAGACCCAGTACTTC. Full variable domain (rest looked up from reference TRBV5-1 and TRBJ2-5): KAGVTQTPRYLIKTRGQQVTLSCSPISGHRSVSWYQQTPGQGLQFLFEYFSETQRNKGNFPGRFSGRQFSNSRSEMNVSTLELGDSALYLCASSMTSGEGETQYFGPGTRLLVL.

The chain combines TRBV4-1 with TRBJ2-7, with unresolved D. The CDR3 is 18 amino acids. Germline assignment: CDR1 MGHRA and CDR2 YSYEKL. V lost 4 bases to trimming and J lost 0 bases, with 22 bases between them. CDR3 loop: CASSLIQPRVGFSYEQYF. As DNA, the CDR3 is TGCGCCAGCAGCCTAATCCAGCCTCGGGTAGGTTTCTCCTACGAGCAGTACTTC.

The gene calls are TRBV9 and TRBJ2-1; 9 nucleotides match TRBD2. This CDR3 region has 17 residues. CDR1 is SGDLS and CDR2 is YYNGEE in the germline V gene. Trimming at V came to 0 bases and at J to 10 bases, leaving 14 bases not matched to a gene. The CDR3 coding sequence is TGTGCCAGCAGCGTAGGGCCTTCTAGCGGGATTCCGGGAGAGCAGTTCTTC. Translation gives CASSVGPSSGIPGEQFF. The variable domain in full, with the rest retrieved from reference TRBV9 and TRBJ2-1, is DSGVTQTPKHLITATGQRVTLRCSPRSGDLSVYWYQQSLDQGLQFLIQYYNGEERAKGNILERFSAQQFPDLHSELNLSSLELGDSALYFCASSVGPSSGIPGEQFFGPGTRLTVL.